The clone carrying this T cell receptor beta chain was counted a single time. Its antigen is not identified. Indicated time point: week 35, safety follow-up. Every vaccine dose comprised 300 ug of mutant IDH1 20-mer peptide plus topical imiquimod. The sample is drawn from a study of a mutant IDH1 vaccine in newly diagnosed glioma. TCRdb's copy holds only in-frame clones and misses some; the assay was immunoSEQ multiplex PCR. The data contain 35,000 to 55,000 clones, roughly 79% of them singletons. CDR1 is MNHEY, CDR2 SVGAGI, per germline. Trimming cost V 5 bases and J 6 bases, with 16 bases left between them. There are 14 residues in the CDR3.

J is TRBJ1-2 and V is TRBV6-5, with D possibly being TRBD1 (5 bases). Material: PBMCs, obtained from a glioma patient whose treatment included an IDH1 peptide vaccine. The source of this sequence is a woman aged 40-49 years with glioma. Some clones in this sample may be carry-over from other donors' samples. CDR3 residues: CASSPPGRANGYTF. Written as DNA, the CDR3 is TGTGCCAGCAGTCCCCCGGGCAGGGCGAATGGCTACACCTTC.